This TCR beta chain was sequenced in a study of blood T cell repertoires in COVID-19. The overall study: Acute and convalescent COVID-19 specimens originated in the United States, Italy and Spain.

This CDR3 comprises 15 residues. Some clones are missing from TCRdb's copy, which holds only in-frame ones; the method was immunoSEQ multiplex PCR. The sample yields more than 110,000 clones, roughly 84% seen once. The source is a woman in her sixties with acute or convalescent COVID-19. The chain uses TRBV21-1 and TRBJ1-5. TRBV21-1 is a pseudogene. Sequencing was performed on peripheral blood. CDR3 sequence (DNA): TGTGCCAGCAGCAAAGGAAGGAGGCTCAATCAGCCCCAGCATTTT. This encodes CASSKGRRLNQPQHF.